The T cell receptor (beta chain) described here comes from a study of OX40 agonist ivuxolimab in advanced cancers. Study-wide background: Patients received ivuxolimab, an intravenous treatment, every 2 weeks at 0.01 to 10 mg/kg. Patients undergoing dose escalation presented with hepatocellular carcinoma, melanoma, renal cell or head and neck cancer. Among those enrolled, mean age was approximately 60 years (range roughly 23 to 90) and 82.7% were male.

Assay: immunoSEQ multiplex PCR; the TCRdb copy retains only in-frame clones and omits some. Of approximately 69,000 clones listed, 90% are singletons. This CDR3 is 15 amino acids long. Trimming took 6 bases from V and 3 from J; bases not matched to a gene: 11. CDR1 is SGHRS and CDR2 is YFSETQ in the germline V gene. V gene TRBV5-1 combines with J gene TRBJ2-5; 7 bases map to TRBD2. The receptor comes from an adult with an advanced solid tumor such as melanoma, head and neck, liver or kidney cancer. The sample here was CD4+ or CD8+ T cells sorted from blood, taken in a trial of the OX40 agonist ivuxolimab. The CDR3, as DNA: TGCGCCAGCACCAAAGGGGCTGCGGGAGAAGAGACCCAGTACTTC. This encodes CASTKGAAGEETQYF. Full variable domain (missing parts from reference TRBV5-1 and TRBJ2-5): KAGVTQTPRYLIKTRGQQVTLSCSPISGHRSVSWYQQTPGQGLQFLFEYFSETQRNKGNFPGRFSGRQFSNSRSEMNVSTLELGDSALYLCASTKGAAGEETQYFGPGTRLLVL.